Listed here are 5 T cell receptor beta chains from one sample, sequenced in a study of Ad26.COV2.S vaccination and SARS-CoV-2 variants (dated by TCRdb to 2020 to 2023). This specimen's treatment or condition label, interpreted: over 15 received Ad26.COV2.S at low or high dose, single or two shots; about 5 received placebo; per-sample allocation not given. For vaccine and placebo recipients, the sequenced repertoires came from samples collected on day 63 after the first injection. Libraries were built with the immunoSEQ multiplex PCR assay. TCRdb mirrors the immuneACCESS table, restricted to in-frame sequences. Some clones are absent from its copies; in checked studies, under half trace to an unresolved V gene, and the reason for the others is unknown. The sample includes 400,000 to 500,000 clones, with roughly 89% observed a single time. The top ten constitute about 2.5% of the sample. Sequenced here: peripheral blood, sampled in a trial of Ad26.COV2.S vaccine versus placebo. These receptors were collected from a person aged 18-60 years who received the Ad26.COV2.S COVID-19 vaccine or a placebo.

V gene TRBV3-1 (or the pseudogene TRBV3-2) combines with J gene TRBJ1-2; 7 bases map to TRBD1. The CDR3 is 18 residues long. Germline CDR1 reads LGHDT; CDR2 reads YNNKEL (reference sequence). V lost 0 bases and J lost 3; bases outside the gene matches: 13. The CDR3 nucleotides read TGTGCCAGCAGCCAAGATACGTGGATCAAGGGGGCTGACTATGGCTACACCTTC. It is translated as CASSQDTWIKGADYGYTF.

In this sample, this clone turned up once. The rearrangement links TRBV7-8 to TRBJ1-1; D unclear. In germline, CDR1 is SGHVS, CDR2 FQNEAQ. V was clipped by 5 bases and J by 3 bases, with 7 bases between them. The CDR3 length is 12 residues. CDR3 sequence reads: CASSPLDTEAFF. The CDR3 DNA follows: TGTGCCAGCAGCCCTTTGGACACTGAAGCTTTCTTT. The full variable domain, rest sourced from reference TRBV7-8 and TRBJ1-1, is GAGVSQSPRYKVAKRGQDVALRCDPISGHVSLFWYQQALGQGPEFLTYFQNEAQLDKSGLPSDRFFAERPEGSVSTLKIQRTQQEDSAVYLCASSPLDTEAFFGQGTRLTVV.

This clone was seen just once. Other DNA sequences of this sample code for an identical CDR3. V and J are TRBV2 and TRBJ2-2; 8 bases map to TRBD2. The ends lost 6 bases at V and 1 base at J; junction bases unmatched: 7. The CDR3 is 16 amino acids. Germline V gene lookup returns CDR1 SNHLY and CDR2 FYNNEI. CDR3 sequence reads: CASRDTSGGNTGELFF. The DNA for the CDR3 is TGTGCCAGCAGGGATACTAGCGGAGGGAACACCGGGGAGCTGTTTTTT. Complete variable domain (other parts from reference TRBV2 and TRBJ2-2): EPEVTQTPSHQVTQMGQEVILRCVPISNHLYFYWYRQILGQKVEFLVSFYNNEISEKSEIFDDQFSVERPDGSNFTLKIRSTKLEDSAMYFCASRDTSGGNTGELFFGEGSRLTVL.

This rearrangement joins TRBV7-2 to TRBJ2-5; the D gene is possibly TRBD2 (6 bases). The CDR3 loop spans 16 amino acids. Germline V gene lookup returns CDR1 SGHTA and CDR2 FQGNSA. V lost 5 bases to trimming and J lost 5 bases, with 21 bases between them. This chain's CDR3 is CASSPQEGRLWETQYF. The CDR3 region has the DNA TGTGCCAGCAGCCCCCAGGAGGGACGGCTTTGGGAGACCCAGTACTTC.

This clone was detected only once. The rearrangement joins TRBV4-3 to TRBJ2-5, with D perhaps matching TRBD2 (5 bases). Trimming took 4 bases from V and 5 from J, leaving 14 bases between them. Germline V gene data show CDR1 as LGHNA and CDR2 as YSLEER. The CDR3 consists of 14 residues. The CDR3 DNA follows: TGCGCCAGCAGCCGGACTGCCCCCTCGGAGACCCAGTACTTC. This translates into CASSRTAPSETQYF.